Listed here are 10 T cell receptor beta chains from one sample, sequenced in a study of Ad26.COV2.S vaccination and SARS-CoV-2 variants. Treatment described: about 20 received Ad26.COV2.S at low or high dose, single or two shots; a few received placebo; per-sample allocation not given. Sampling was performed 63 days after the first vaccine or placebo injection. The data were produced by immunoSEQ multiplex PCR, yet TCRdb's version contains in-frame clones alone and is incomplete. The sample includes 350,000 to 500,000 clones, around nine tenths seen only once; the top ten take about 3.5%. The sample was peripheral blood, taken in a trial of Ad26.COV2.S vaccine versus placebo. These receptors originate from a person aged 18-60 years who received the Ad26.COV2.S COVID-19 vaccine or a placebo.

The genes are TRBV4-3 and TRBJ2-1; a possible D gene is TRBD2 (6 bases). This CDR3 comprises 12 residues. Looked up from germline, CDR1 is LGHNA and CDR2 is YSLEER. V was shortened by 5 bases and J by 8 bases, with 10 bases between the two germline ends. This chain's CDR3 is CASSFGEDEQFF. CDR3 nucleotide sequence: TGCGCCAGCAGCTTCGGGGAGGATGAGCAGTTCTTC.

This chain uses TRBV4-1 with TRBJ2-7; D call uncertain. Germline V gene lookup returns CDR1 MGHRA and CDR2 YSYEKL. This CDR3 region has 16 residues. The germline V and J ends were trimmed by 0 bases and 0 bases, with 12 bases remaining between them. The CDR3 region has the DNA TGCGCCAGCAGCCAAGATAGGCCGCAGAGCTCCTACGAGCAGTACTTC. The encoded protein is CASSQDRPQSSYEQYF.

Here the CDR3 reads CASSDPGQGRLRYTF. CDR3 nucleotide sequence: TGTGCCAGCAGTGATCCGGGACAGGGGCGATTACGCTACACCTTC. The V gene is TRBV27, the J gene TRBJ1-2; 10 bases agree with TRBD1. The length of the CDR3 is 15 residues. V lost 5 bases to trimming and J lost 9 bases; unmatched junction nucleotides: 12. Germline CDR1 is MNHEY and CDR2 is SMNVEV (reference sequence).

Worth noting for this clone: Other DNA sequences of this sample code for an identical CDR3. The chain is built from TRBV7-9 and TRBJ2-7; D possibly corresponds to TRBD1 (7 bases). This CDR3 is 13 amino acids long. Germline lookup yields CDR1 SEHNR and CDR2 FQNEAQ (reference sequence). Trimming left V 5 bases short and J 2 bases short, with 10 bases between. The CDR3 reads CASSPGGTYEQYF. As DNA, the CDR3 is TGTGCCAGCAGCCCAGGGGGGACCTACGAGCAGTACTTC.

V is TRBV6-6 and J is TRBJ2-1; 8 bases map to TRBD2. Per germline, CDR1 MNHNY and CDR2 SVGAGI (reference sequence). CDR3 size: 14 residues. V shed 2 bases and J 5 bases; nucleotides not matched to a gene: 2. CDR3 sequence: CASSYGGLDNEQFF. CDR3 bases: TGTGCCAGCAGTTACGGGGGACTAGACAATGAGCAGTTCTTC.

The chain couples TRBV10-1 to TRBJ1-1; the D is unclear. The germline V gene encodes CDR1 WNHNN and CDR2 SYGVQD (reference sequence). The CDR3 loop spans 12 amino acids. V gave up 3 bases and J gave up 4 bases, with 6 bases separating them. As DNA, the CDR3 is TGCGCCAGCAGTGACCCGTCCACTGAAGCTTTCTTT. Its protein is CASSDPSTEAFF.

The J gene is TRBJ1-2, the V gene TRBV19; 9 nucleotides line up with TRBD1. This CDR3 is built from 13 residues. Trimming took 7 bases from V and 6 from J; bases not matched to a gene: 6. Germline lookup yields CDR1 LNHDA and CDR2 SQIVND (reference sequence). The CDR3 is CASNTGGADGYTF. The CDR3 DNA is TGTGCCAGTAATACAGGGGGCGCGGATGGCTACACCTTC.

V and J are TRBV10-3 and TRBJ2-7; 9 nucleotides agree with TRBD1. With 9 bases clipped from V and 7 bases from J, the junction kept 13 bases outside the gene matches. CDR1 is ENHRY, CDR2 SYGVKD, per germline. The CDR3 is 14 amino acids. The CDR3 reads CAIKTGTGMGEQYF. In nucleotides, the CDR3 is TGTGCCATTAAAACCGGGACAGGGATGGGGGAGCAGTACTTC.

The genes are TRBV30 and TRBJ1-6; 8 bases align to TRBD1. The trim removed 4 bases at V and 10 bases at J, leaving 12 bases unmatched. Looked up from germline, CDR1 is GTSNPN and CDR2 is SVGIG (reference sequence). The CDR3 has 15 residues. The CDR3 here is CAWKARTGLISPLHF. The CDR3 DNA follows: TGTGCCTGGAAAGCTCGGACAGGGCTAATCTCACCCCTCCACTTT.

To note about this clone: The sample has other DNA sequences that encode this CDR3 too. This sequence joins TRBV19 and TRBJ1-1; maybe TRBD1 (6 bases). There are 13 residues in the CDR3. Germline CDR1 reads LNHDA; CDR2 reads SQIVND (reference sequence). V lost 2 bases to trimming and J lost 5 bases, with 9 bases between them. The CDR3 DNA follows: TGTGCCAGTAGTATAACAGGGTATACTGAAGCTTTCTTT. This encodes CASSITGYTEAFF.